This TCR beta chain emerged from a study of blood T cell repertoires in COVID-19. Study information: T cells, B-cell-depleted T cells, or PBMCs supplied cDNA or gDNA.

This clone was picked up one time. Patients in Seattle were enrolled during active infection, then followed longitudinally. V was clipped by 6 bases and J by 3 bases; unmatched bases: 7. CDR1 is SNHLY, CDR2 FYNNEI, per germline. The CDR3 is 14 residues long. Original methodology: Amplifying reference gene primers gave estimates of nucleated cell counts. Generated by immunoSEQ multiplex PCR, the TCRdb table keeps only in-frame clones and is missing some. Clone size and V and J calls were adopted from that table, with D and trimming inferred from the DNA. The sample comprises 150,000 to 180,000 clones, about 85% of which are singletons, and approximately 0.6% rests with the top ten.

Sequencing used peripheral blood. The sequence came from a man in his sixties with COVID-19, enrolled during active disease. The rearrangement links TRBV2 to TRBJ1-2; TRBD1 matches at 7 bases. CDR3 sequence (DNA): TGTGCCAGCAGAGGGGACAGTAGGGACTATGGCTACACCTTC. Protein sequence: CASRGDSRDYGYTF.